This T cell receptor beta chain was obtained from a study of cytomegalovirus exposure and HLA in healthy donors. The PCR contained 60 Vbeta and 13 Jbeta primers. The method was immunoSEQ multiplex PCR; TCRdb's version includes in-frame clones alone and lacks a portion of them. The sample lists over 150,000 clones; less than 80% were seen once. On this clone itself: The antigen is undetermined.

Broader study findings: In a later analysis, TCR beta V- and J-gene trimming was associated with a missense DCLRE1C variant.

Germline V CDR1 and CDR2: ENHRY, SYGVKD. This CDR3 spans 14 amino acids. Trimming stripped 3 bases from V and 0 bases from J, with 8 bases between. V and J are TRBV10-3 and TRBJ1-1; D not resolved. Input material: PBMCs. The clonotype originates from a man aged 25-45 years in good health and CMV-seronegative. This CDR3 is CAISEGGLNTEAFF. CDR3 bases: TGTGCCATCAGTGAAGGAGGGTTGAACACTGAAGCTTTCTTT.